This TCR beta chain was documented in a study of blood T cells in healthy people across ages (dated by TCRdb to between 2015 and 2017). For the wider study: In model experiments, template switching captured roughly one uniquely barcoded TCR beta cDNA molecule for every two T cells. The study measured age-related changes in TCR beta repertoire diversity using deep sequencing normalized with unique cDNA molecular identifiers. Four age groups were formed from the donors: young (average approximately 15 years), middle-aged (just under 40), aged (around 68) and long-lived (more than 75). For two donors (one aged 18 to 29 and one aged 80 or older), the study analyzed two additional independent replicas of 1 million unique cDNA reads from the same blood draw. To avoid experimental bias, donors of different ages were spread randomly across the sequencing lanes.

Donors were about 36 systemically healthy Caucasian individuals from Russia aged roughly 6 to 100 years. Each donor gave about 9.7 milliliters of peripheral blood, drawn into EDTA-treated Vacutainer tubes. Ficoll-Paque density-gradient centrifugation was used to isolate PBMCs, with at least 6.5 million per sample. Trizol reagent was used to extract total RNA from the PBMCs, yielding at least 6 micrograms per sample. Naive CD45RAhigh/CD27high T cell percentages were measured by flow cytometry on a PBMC aliquot from every donor. A single count supports this clonotype. Its antigen is unknown. Base qualities are not recorded, but no much larger clone differs from it by a single base. One read represents weak support. Receptor amplification or capture employed 5' RACE. Sequencing instrument: Illumina HiSeq 2500. A second PCR of about 6 to 12 cycles was performed with a sample-barcoded 5' primer and a J-beta primer mix. A template-switch 5' adaptor carrying 12 random nucleotides introduced a unique molecular identifier onto each TCR beta cDNA molecule. Each sample yielded at least 2.5 million CDR3-containing paired-end reads. All of the RNA was converted into first-strand cDNA using the Mint cDNA synthesis kit, with a TRBC-specific oligonucleotide serving as the primer. Following uracil-DNA glycosylase treatment, a first 18-cycle PCR with universal primers M1SS and BC2_uni_R was performed on all cDNA. Concerning the study's data processing: Normalization of each sample was performed by random selection of 1 million high-quality reads, each carrying a distinct molecular identifier. Instead of being binned into consensus sequences, reads with shared molecular identifiers were discarded. MiTCR, set to a Q25 quality threshold and the strictest error-elimination algorithm, was used for CDR3 identification, clonotype clustering and error correction. A nonparametric unseen species model with Euler transformation was used to estimate lower-bound total TCR beta diversity. The public reads were reprocessed in TCRdb via fastp at Q25 and MiXCR, keeping in-frame beta chains. Each CDR3 protein gets just one entry, which takes the most common genes and DNA from the rows behind it. These V and J calls are TCRdb output, not the study's own analysis. For this sample there are over 700,000 distinct CDR3 sequences; 53% appear just once. The top ten clones comprise about 42% of the sample.

On the study overall, not on this receptor specifically: As age increased, observed TCR beta diversity per million T cells dropped in a roughly linear way, and a significant reduction was already evident by age 40. Bulk unsorted PBMC profiling prevented conclusive comparison of naive and antigen-experienced compartments. The percentage of naive T cells measured by flow cytometry correlated strongly with observed TCR beta diversity. Estimates of total diversity based on one million sequenced T cells were regarded as lower bounds and as underestimates. Donor CMV infection status was unknown, potentially confounding age-related changes in expanded clonotypes. Compared with the aged group, the long-lived group had more naive CD4+ T cells, fewer expanded clones and increased TCR diversity, suggesting age selection.

From its cysteine to its phenylalanine, the CDR3 spans 20 amino acids. This entry keeps only the CDR3 DNA: 60 bases, framed from base 1. Cut back by 1 base and 7 bases, the V and J ends lie 26 bases apart. The germline V gene supplies CDR1 SGHTA and CDR2 FQGNSA. The sequence came from an elderly man in good health. Material: blood. Recombination linked TRBV7-2 to TRBJ1-6; the D gene is perhaps TRBD1, on 5 matching bases. The encoded CDR3 is CASSLVSGGRVGGSNSPLHF. The nucleotide sequence reads as follows: TGTGCCAGCAGCTTAGTCAGCGGCGGTAGGGTGGGGGGATCGAATTCACCCCTCCACTTT.